Below are 9 T cell receptor beta chains sequenced from a single sample in a study of cytomegalovirus exposure and HLA in healthy donors listed by TCRdb under 2017. Libraries were constructed by the immunoSEQ multiplex PCR assay. For the multiplex PCR, a mixture combining 60 forward primers for TCR Vbeta segments and 13 reverse primers for TCR Jbeta segments was used. This is the immuneACCESS table as TCRdb keeps it, with only in-frame sequences that have V and J called. A part of the clones is gone; compared with another copy, unresolved V genes explain less than half, and the rest is unexplained. Here the sample has fewer than 150,000 clones; 75% to 90% occur a single time. Of the sample, approximately 0.24% falls within the top ten clones. The sequencing sample was made of PBMCs. Source of these receptors: a man in his fifties or sixties in good health and CMV-seronegative.

The chain combines TRBV6-5 with TRBJ2-7; 8 nucleotides align to TRBD1. The CDR3 is 13 residues long. Trimming took 5 bases from V and 6 from J; bases not matched to a gene: 6. CDR1 and CDR2 from the germline V gene are MNHEY and SVGAGI. The CDR3 loop is CASSPTGVAEQYF. In DNA, the CDR3 is TGTGCCAGCAGTCCGACAGGGGTAGCCGAGCAGTACTTC.

The chain carries TRBV5-1 and TRBJ1-2; 7 nucleotides match TRBD1. The ends lost 2 bases at V and 6 bases at J; junction bases unmatched: 4. Germline V gene lookup returns CDR1 SGHRS and CDR2 YFSETQ. This CDR3 has 13 amino acids. CDR3 region: CASSFSQGDGYTF. The CDR3 region has the DNA TGCGCCAGCAGCTTTAGTCAGGGGGATGGCTACACCTTC.

V is TRBV30 and J is TRBJ1-2; 10 positions match TRBD1. V lost 0 bases, J lost 8 bases, and 6 bases stayed unmatched. The CDR3 has 14 amino acids. Germline values: CDR1 GTSNPN, CDR2 SVGIG (reference sequence). CDR3 protein: CAWSVLGTGVGYTF. The CDR3 DNA sequence: TGTGCCTGGAGTGTACTGGGGACAGGGGTCGGCTACACCTTC.

There are a few counts of this clone. The genes are TRBV12-5 and TRBJ2-5; 9 bases line up with TRBD2. CDR1 is LGHNT and CDR2 is FRNRAP in the germline V gene. CDR3 length: 17 residues. V trimming: 1 base; J trimming: 0 bases; junction bases outside the gene matches: 6. The CDR3 loop is CASGLGGRGGYQETQYF. The CDR3 nucleotides are TGTGCTAGTGGTTTGGGCGGGAGGGGGGGGTACCAAGAGACCCAGTACTTC.

The chain carries TRBV28 and TRBJ1-2; perhaps TRBD1 as D (6 bases). Germline V gene lookup returns CDR1 MDHEN and CDR2 SYDVKM. V lost 6 bases and J 5 bases, leaving 22 bases between the germline ends. This CDR3 contains 16 residues. Written as DNA, the CDR3 is TGTGCCAGCAGCCCCGCGGGGGCCCAGGGGTTTTATGGCTACACCTTC. Translation: CASSPAGAQGFYGYTF.

The chain is built from TRBV27 and TRBJ2-1; TRBD2 agrees at 13 bases. V lost 4 bases, J lost 5 bases, and 5 bases stayed unmatched. CDR1 is MNHEY, CDR2 SMNVEV, per germline (reference sequence). The CDR3 consists of 16 residues. The CDR3 loop reads CASSSRTSGRNNEQFF. CDR3 DNA sequence: TGTGCCAGCAGTTCACGGACTAGCGGGAGAAACAATGAGCAGTTCTTC.

The V and J genes are TRBV7-2 and TRBJ2-2, with D maybe TRBD1 (5 bases). Germline CDR1 reads SGHTA; CDR2 reads FQGNSA. The CDR3 extends over 16 amino acids. Deletions cut 4 bases from V and 0 bases from J, with 12 bases between. In nucleotides, the CDR3 is TGTGCCAGCAGCTCGACAGTACCCGCGAACACCGGGGAGCTGTTTTTT. Translation gives CASSSTVPANTGELFF.

This clone was found a few times. The chain has TRBV4-3 and TRBJ1-3; TRBD1 is a possible D gene (5 bases). From germline, CDR1 is LGHNA and CDR2 YSLEER. This CDR3 comprises 16 residues. The germline V and J ends were trimmed by 0 bases and 1 base, with 10 bases remaining between them. CDR3 sequence (DNA): TGCGCCAGCAGCCAAGAATCCCAGGGTTCTGGAAACACCATATATTTT. It codes for CASSQESQGSGNTIYF.

The chain is built from TRBV9 and TRBJ2-2; TRBD2 agrees at 16 bases. The ends lost 3 bases at V and 6 bases at J; junction bases unmatched: 5. The CDR3 has 17 amino acids. Per germline, CDR1 SGDLS and CDR2 YYNGEE. In DNA form, the CDR3 reads TGTGCCAGCAGCGAACACGGGACTAGCGGGGGGGCCGGGGAGCTGTTTTTT. This encodes CASSEHGTSGGAGELFF.